This record covers a single TCR beta chain. Its specificity is not known. The data were produced by immunoSEQ multiplex PCR, yet TCRdb's version contains in-frame clones alone and is incomplete. The sample has approximately 68,000 clones, around 90% seen once. This specimen comes from a study of T cell responses to AZD1222 COVID-19 vaccine. Trimming took off 1 base at V and 9 bases at J, with 10 bases between the two ends. The CDR3 is made up of 14 amino acids. CDR1 is SGHTA, CDR2 FQGTGA, per germline. The study's findings and limits: Donors were mostly white British, more females; clonal diversity possibly underestimated.

The V and J genes are TRBV7-3 and TRBJ1-6, with TRBD1 as a possible D gene (5 bases). The source of this sequence is an adult in good health. Sequences were derived from peripheral blood, sampled on day 0 of AZD1222 vaccination. The CDR3 nucleotides are TGTGCCAGCAGCTTAAGGGACGGTCGTTCACCCCTCCACTTT. Translating it yields CASSLRDGRSPLHF.